These T cell receptor beta chains were read from a single sample in a study of beta chain features in type 1 diabetes. This table comes from immunoSEQ multiplex PCR, and its TCRdb copy is limited to in-frame clones, with some not included. This sample carries under 400,000 clones, 10% to 15% of them seen once, and the ten largest clones take more than 0.015%. The material sequenced was naive CD4+ T cells from blood. The receptor set was obtained from a man younger than 30 in good health. Each CDR3 is given with its conserved first and last residue. A D gene is named only where the DNA matches it firmly. The listing skips clone size in some rows; elsewhere it reads once, few, many or a size class.

>NA|TRBV5-4|NA|TRBJ2-5
CASSGPRVEETQYF
TGTGCCAGCAGCGGTCCCAGGGTAGAAGAGACCCAGTACTTC
>NA|TRBV7-7|TRBD2|TRBJ2-3
CASSLRGGPDTQYF
TGTGCCAGCAGCTTGCGGGGGGGCCCCGATACGCAGTATTTT
>few|TRBV25-1|NA|TRBJ2-5
CASSDLRAETQYF
TGTGCCAGCAGTGATCTGCGGGCGGAGACCCAGTACTTC
>few|TRBV28|TRBD2|TRBJ2-5
CASQMGGETQYF
TGTGCCTCACAGATGGGGGGGGAGACCCAGTACTTC
>few|TRBV4-3|NA|TRBJ2-7
CASSYSSVTRLEQYF
TGCGCCAGCAGCTATTCTAGCGTCACTCGACTCGAGCAGTACTTC
>NA|TRBV29-1|TRBD1|TRBJ2-2
CSAVGTGAGELFF
TGCAGCGCCGTGGGGACAGGGGCCGGGGAGCTGTTTTTT
>few|TRBV7-2|NA|TRBJ2-3
CASSGEYRRTSTDTQYF
TGTGCCAGCAGCGGAGAATACAGGAGAACTAGCACAGATACGCAGTATTTT
>NA|TRBV7-3|TRBD2|TRBJ2-2
CASSLTAGVTGELFF
TGTGCCAGCAGCTTAACGGCGGGAGTTACCGGGGAGCTGTTTTTT
>NA|TRBV7-9|TRBD1|TRBJ2-3
CASSLGWLGQGKDTQYF
TGTGCCAGCAGTCTGGGTTGGCTAGGACAGGGGAAAGATACGCAGTATTTT
>NA|TRBV4-3|NA|TRBJ2-1
CASSQDGAVGNEQFF
TGCGCCAGCAGCCAAGATGGGGCGGTGGGGAATGAGCAGTTCTTC
>NA|TRBV28|NA|TRBJ1-2
CASSYLQAHRSSYTF
TGTGCCAGCAGTTACCTACAGGCACACCGCTCTAGCTACACCTTC
>few|TRBV7-9|TRBD1|TRBJ2-1
CASRATGFEQFF
TGTGCCAGCAGAGCGACAGGGTTTGAGCAGTTCTTC
>few|TRBV6-1|NA|TRBJ1-5
CASSESGGNQPQHF
TGTGCCAGCAGTGAAAGTGGAGGGAATCAGCCCCAGCATTTT
>few|TRBV7-9|TRBD1|TRBJ1-1
CASSPRDRGVNTEAFF
TGTGCCAGCAGCCCCCGGGACAGGGGAGTGAACACTGAAGCTTTCTTT
>few|TRBV5-4|TRBD1|TRBJ1-2
CASRPGQGSGYTF
TGTGCCAGCAGGCCGGGACAGGGCTCTGGCTACACCTTC
>NA|TRBV5-1|NA|TRBJ2-1
CASSFSSSYNEQFF
TGCGCCAGCAGCTTCTCTAGCTCCTACAATGAGCAGTTCTTC
>many|TRBV7-9|NA|TRBJ1-1
CASSPYTEAFF
TGTGCCAGCAGCCCGTACACTGAAGCTTTCTTT
>NA|TRBV2|NA|TRBJ1-1
CASSGQRRGGEAFF
TGTGCCAGCAGCGGACAAAGGAGGGGGGGCGAAGCTTTCTTT
>few|TRBV29-1|NA|TRBJ2-7
CSVEAGRGYEQYF
TGCAGCGTGGAAGCGGGGAGGGGGTACGAGCAGTACTTC
>NA|TRBV7-2|TRBD2|TRBJ2-7
CASSLTASGSYEQYF
TGTGCCAGCAGCTTAACCGCTAGCGGATCCTACGAGCAGTACTTC
>NA|TRBV9|NA|TRBJ2-6
CASSPRQFPGANVLTF
TGTGCCAGCAGCCCCCGACAGTTCCCTGGGGCCAACGTCCTGACTTTC
>NA|TRBV2|NA|TRBJ2-1
CASSEVGVGKFF
TGTGCCAGCAGTGAAGTAGGGGTGGGGAAGTTCTTC
>NA|TRBV7-3|TRBD1|TRBJ2-7
CASSFSRDRTTYEQYF
TGTGCCAGCAGCTTCTCCCGGGACAGGACGACCTACGAGCAGTACTTC
>NA|TRBV30|NA|TRBJ1-1
CAWRNRGNTEAFF
TGTGCCTGGAGGAACCGGGGGAACACTGAAGCTTTCTTT
>few|TRBV28|NA|TRBJ1-1
CASSQGSEAFF
TGTGCCAGCAGCCAGGGGTCTGAAGCTTTCTTT
>NA|TRBV19|NA|TRBJ2-5
CASSIPEETQYF
TGTGCCAGTAGTATCCCCGAAGAGACCCAGTACTTC
>few|TRBV9|NA|TRBJ1-2
CASSVDSNYGYTF
TGTGCCAGCAGCGTGGACAGCAACTATGGCTACACCTTC
>NA|TRBV19|TRBD2|TRBJ2-1
CASSKVAGANNEQFF
TGTGCCAGTAGTAAAGTAGCGGGAGCCAACAATGAGCAGTTCTTC
>NA|TRBV19|NA|TRBJ2-5
CASSTDAGHEETQYF
TGTGCCAGTAGTACTGATGCCGGACATGAAGAGACCCAGTACTTC
>NA|TRBV29-1|NA|TRBJ1-1
CSAGTGMNTEAFF
TGCAGCGCGGGTACAGGGATGAACACTGAAGCTTTCTTT
>few|TRBV28|TRBD1|TRBJ2-1
CASGGPGQGVNEQFF
TGTGCCAGCGGGGGTCCGGGACAGGGGGTTAATGAGCAGTTCTTC
>NA|TRBV19|TRBD2|TRBJ2-1
CASSVRLAGRRYNEQFF
TGTGCCAGTAGTGTCCGACTAGCGGGACGTAGGTACAATGAGCAGTTCTTC
>NA|TRBV25-1|NA|TRBJ1-1
CASRGQTYTEAFF
TGTGCCAGCAGAGGACAGACCTACACTGAAGCTTTCTTT
>NA|TRBV5-1|NA|TRBJ1-1
CASSLIAGPEAFF
TGCGCCAGCAGCTTGATCGCGGGGCCTGAAGCTTTCTTT
>few|TRBV19|NA|TRBJ2-1
CASSRGVQTYNEQFF
TGTGCCAGTAGTAGGGGGGTCCAAACCTACAATGAGCAGTTCTTC
>NA|TRBV28|TRBD1|TRBJ1-2
CASSLGTGGFGYTF
TGTGCCAGCAGTTTAGGGACAGGGGGCTTTGGCTACACCTTC
>NA|TRBV6-6|NA|TRBJ1-4
CASSYRREATNEKLFF
TGTGCCAGCAGTTACCGGCGGGAAGCAACTAATGAAAAACTGTTTTTT
>few|TRBV5-1|TRBD1|TRBJ2-7
CASRNTLGTGVSEQYF
TGCGCCAGCAGAAACACCCTCGGGACAGGGGTTTCCGAGCAGTACTTC
>few|TRBV4-3|TRBD2|TRBJ2-4
CASSQDGGGNIQYF
TGCGCCAGCAGCCAAGATGGGGGGGGAAACATTCAGTACTTC
>few|TRBV28|NA|TRBJ2-2
CASREGDTDTGELFF
TGTGCCAGCAGGGAAGGGGACACGGACACCGGGGAGCTGTTTTTT
>NA|TRBV18|TRBD1|TRBJ1-1
CASSPPRGQGAVNTEAFF
TGTGCCAGCTCACCACCGCGGGGACAGGGGGCGGTGAACACTGAAGCTTTCTTT
>few|TRBV7-2|TRBD2|TRBJ2-2
CASSSGTTPGELFF
TGTGCCAGCAGCTCCGGGACTACCCCCGGGGAGCTGTTTTTT
>few|TRBV5-4|TRBD1|TRBJ1-6
CASSPQEGANSPLHF
TGTGCCAGCAGCCCCCAGGAGGGGGCAAATTCACCCCTCCACTTT
>few|TRBV7-3|NA|TRBJ1-1
CASSSGQSEAFF
TGTGCCAGCAGCTCCGGACAGAGTGAAGCTTTCTTT
>NA|TRBV7-2|NA|TRBJ2-5
CASSLDPGLETQYF
TGTGCCAGCAGCTTAGATCCAGGGCTAGAGACCCAGTACTTC
>few|TRBV9|NA|TRBJ1-1
CASRRENTEAFF
TGTGCCAGCAGGCGGGAGAACACTGAAGCTTTCTTT
>few|TRBV28|NA|TRBJ2-7
CASIQDSARFEQYF
TGTGCCAGCATCCAGGACTCAGCCCGTTTCGAGCAGTACTTC
>few|TRBV4-2|NA|TRBJ1-2
CASSPDSTPRHYGYTF
TGTGCCAGCAGTCCAGACAGTACTCCTCGCCACTATGGCTACACCTTC
>NA|TRBV5-1|TRBD2|TRBJ2-7
CASTPTSGSSEQYF
TGCGCCAGCACCCCGACTAGCGGGAGTTCCGAGCAGTACTTC
>few|TRBV9|TRBD2|TRBJ2-7
CASSVGSGGVSYEQYF
TGTGCCAGCAGCGTAGGCTCGGGGGGAGTGTCCTACGAGCAGTACTTC